This passage covers 20 T cell receptor beta chains from one sample sequenced in a study of tumor and adjacent non-tumor tissue in lung cancer. Three rounds of nested PCR, following a modified ARM-PCR protocol, produced the TCRbeta library. Each CDR3 protein gets one entry after TCRdb re-called the multiplex PCR reads with MiXCR. The table shows 75,000 to 95,000 distinct CDR3 sequences, with about 66% occurring only once. RNA was extracted from bulk tissue without any cell sorting. The sample comprised lung tumor tissue. Receptors were obtained from a man aged 55 to 70 with non-small cell lung cancer.

This clonotype was seen only once. Given the absence of the conserved phenylalanine or tryptophan at the CDR3 end, a read error is likely. V and J are TRBV11-2 and TRBJ1-2; a possible D gene is TRBD1 (5 bases). The CDR3 is 14 residues long. CDR1 is SGHAT and CDR2 is FQNNGV in the germline V gene. Trimming shortened V by 11 bases and J by 7 bases, and 23 bases separated the two germline ends. The CDR3 nucleotides read TGTGCCTGCAACGCAAGTGCGGGGGTCGGTGGCTACACCCTC. Protein: CACNASAGVGGYTL.

This clonotype was counted at least ten times. The gene calls are TRBV6-5 and TRBJ2-7; 7 positions agree with TRBD1. J gave up 7 bases and V 6 bases, and 9 bases lay outside the gene matches. Germline V gene data show CDR1 as MNHEY and CDR2 as SVGAGI. CDR3 length: 13 residues. CDR3 DNA sequence: TGTGCCAGCAGGCGACAGGGAGAAAGGGAGCAGTACTTC. Its translation is CASRRQGEREQYF.

Of note for this clonotype: A much more abundant neighbour one base away suggests this may be a read error. It is likely a read error, because the conserved phenylalanine at the end of the CDR3 is missing. This chain uses TRBV20-1 with TRBJ2-1; D is tentatively TRBD1 or TRBD2 (5 bases each). V lost 4 bases, J lost 8 bases, and 9 bases lay in between. The V gene's germline CDR1 is DFQATT and CDR2 SNEGSKA (reference sequence). The CDR3 runs 11 residues. The CDR3 DNA sequence: TGCAGTGCTAATTTGGGGGATGAGCAGTTCTCC. This sequence encodes CSANLGDEQFS.

The chain couples TRBV11-2 to TRBJ2-5, with 8 bases matching TRBD2. The trim removed 4 bases at V and 4 bases at J, leaving 14 bases unmatched. Germline V gene lookup returns CDR1 SGHAT and CDR2 FQNNGV. CDR3 length equals 17 residues. CDR3 sequence reads: CASSSGGRGVIRETQYF. CDR3 DNA sequence: TGTGCCAGCAGCTCAGGCGGGCGGGGGGTCATAAGAGAGACCCAGTACTTC.

As concerns this clonotype: A read error may account for a junction end that differs from germline. The chain couples TRBV6-2 or TRBV6-3 to TRBJ2-5; D perhaps matches TRBD1 (5 bases). This CDR3 is 14 amino acids long. Per germline, CDR1 MNHEY and CDR2 SVGEGT. The CDR3 region has the DNA TGTGTCAGCAGTTACTTTTGGACAAACGAGACCCAGTACTTC. It encodes CVSSYFWTNETQYF.

Remarks on this clonotype: The junction departs from the called germline gene at one end, perhaps through a read error. The chain joins TRBV6-2 or TRBV6-3 to TRBJ2-2; tentatively, D is TRBD1 or TRBD2 (5 bases each). This CDR3 region has 15 residues. Looked up from germline, CDR1 is MNHEY and CDR2 is SVGEGT. CDR3 protein: CVSSPTGANTGELFF. The CDR3 nucleotides are TGTGTCAGCAGTCCTACCGGGGCCAACACCGGGGAGCTGTTTTTT.

The table lists this clonotype with many counts. V usage is TRBV29-1 and J usage is TRBJ1-3; the D is unclear. This CDR3 has 15 amino acids. Germline V lookup: CDR1 SQVTM, CDR2 ANQGSEA. V dropped 3 bases and J dropped 3 bases, with 15 bases sitting between them. The CDR3 region has the DNA TGCAGCGTTGATTTTCGGGTTGAGGGTGGAAACACCATATATTTT. This codes for CSVDFRVEGGNTIYF.

Regarding this clonotype: Mismatch with germline at one junction end may stem from a read error. This chain joins TRBV10-3 and TRBJ1-5; D is undetermined. Looked up from germline, CDR1 is ENHRY and CDR2 is SYGVKD. The CDR3 consists of 13 residues. CDR3 coding DNA: TGTGCTATCAGTGACTCACGGGGTCAGCACCAGCATTTT. This codes for CAISDSRGQHQHF.

This clonotype qualifies as medium-sized. The genes are TRBV11-3 and TRBJ2-7; D not certain. This CDR3 is 11 amino acids long. Germline-derived CDR1 and CDR2 are SGHNT and YENEEA. V lost 5 bases and J lost 4, with 6 bases in between. The CDR3 loop reads CASSLQYEQYF. The DNA of the CDR3 is TGTGCCAGCAGCCTCCAGTACGAGCAGTACTTC.

Notes on this clonotype: At one end, the junction sequence differs from germline, possibly due to a read error. The chain recombines TRBV4-1 with TRBJ2-4, with 8 bases fitting TRBD2. Looked up from germline, CDR1 is MGHRA and CDR2 is YSYEKL. The CDR3 spans 19 residues. CDR3 region: CTSSQDRVVSGKAKNIQYF. CDR3 nucleotide sequence: TGCACCAGCAGTCAAGACAGAGTTGTTAGCGGGAAAGCCAAAAACATTCAGTACTTC.

The chain recombines TRBV6-5 with TRBJ2-1, with 9 bases that match TRBD2. The CDR3 totals 15 residues. V dropped 0 bases and J dropped 12; count of bases not matched to a gene: 9. Germline V gene sequence: CDR1 MNHEY, CDR2 SVGAGI. Here the CDR3 reads CASSYSLAGATGQFF. CDR3 bases: TGTGCCAGCAGTTACTCGTTAGCGGGAGCGACTGGGCAGTTCTTC.

As to this clonotype: The junction differs from germline at one of its ends, possibly a read error. The chain has TRBV30 and TRBJ2-7, with D possibly called TRBD1 or TRBD2 (5 bases each). Germline V gives CDR1 GTSNPN, CDR2 SVGIG (reference sequence). The CDR3 sequence is 14 residues long. In DNA form, the CDR3 reads TGTGCCTGGAGTGGAGGGACGTGCTCCTACGGGCAGTACTTC. Translated: CAWSGGTCSYGQYF.

Comments on this clonotype: A much larger clone lies a single base off, so this may be a read error. For the CDR3, the DNA is TGTGCCGGCAGCCAAGTATCCGGGATGGTGAACGAGCAGTACTTC. Protein sequence: CAGSQVSGMVNEQYF. This chain joins TRBV14 and TRBJ2-7; possible D gene TRBD2, 5 bases. The CDR3 has 15 residues. CDR1 and CDR2 (germline): SGHDN, FVKESK.

Of note for this clonotype: One junction end does not reproduce the germline sequence, and a read error may be involved. This chain connects TRBV20-1 to TRBJ2-1, with 7 bases identical to TRBD2. Germline assignment: CDR1 DFQATT and CDR2 SNEGSKA (reference sequence). This CDR3 has 14 amino acids. The CDR3 protein is CRAQAGMLWDEQFF. The CDR3 DNA reads TGCCGTGCCCAAGCGGGGATGCTTTGGGATGAGCAGTTCTTC.

As for this clonotype: Here the CDR3 omits its conserved ending phenylalanine or tryptophan, so a read error is the likely source. The CDR3 region is CSAEGAFLSYNEQFL. In DNA, the CDR3 is TGCAGCGCTGAAGGGGCTTTCCTCTCCTACAATGAGCAGTTCTTA. This chain joins TRBV29-1 and TRBJ2-1, with D perhaps TRBD1 (5 bases). Per germline, CDR1 SQVTM and CDR2 ANQGSEA. The CDR3 covers 15 residues.

The count of this clonotype is one. Since a much larger clone is just one base distant, this may be a read error. This chain uses TRBV20-1 with TRBJ1-5; D unclear. There are 16 residues in the CDR3. Germline CDR1 and CDR2: DFQATT and SNEGSKA (reference sequence). Trimming took off 4 bases at V and 3 bases at J, with 19 bases between the two ends. DNA for the CDR3: TGCAGTGCTAAAAACAACGCCCAAGGGCCCAATCAGCCCCAGCATTTT. Translation gives CSAKNNAQGPNQPQHF.

This clonotype appeared a single time. This may come from a read error, since a much larger clone is one base off. The chain couples TRBV20-1 to TRBJ2-2, with a weak D call TRBD2 (5 bases). The V and J ends lost 6 bases and 2 bases respectively, with 19 bases between them. Looked up from germline, CDR1 is DFQATT and CDR2 is SNEGSKA (reference sequence). The CDR3 sequence is 16 residues long. In DNA, the CDR3 is TGCAGTGCAAGACCCCCTTTAGAGGGAAACACCGGGGAGCTGTTTTTT. Its translation: CSARPPLEGNTGELFF.

This clonotype is medium-sized in the sample. This chain connects TRBV6-1 to TRBJ2-3, with D possibly being TRBD2 (5 bases). Trimming left V 8 bases short and J 5 bases short, with 11 bases between. The CDR3 consists of 12 residues. CDR1 is MNHNS and CDR2 is SASEGT in the germline V gene. The CDR3 coding sequence is TGTGCCAGCCGAGGGCCAGGAGATACGCAGTATTTT. Translating gives CASRGPGDTQYF.

The DNA of the CDR3 is TGTGCCAGCAGTTCCGAGCTTGGCTCCTACGAACCGTACTTC. Its protein product is CASSSELGSYEPYF. The J gene is TRBJ2-7, the V gene TRBV4-2; no clear D. The CDR3 totals 14 residues. Per the germline V gene, CDR1 is LGHNA and CDR2 is YNFKEQ. Trimming removed 6 bases from V and 12 bases from J, with 24 bases in between.

This clonotype was detected only once. One end of the junction does not line up with germline, which may come from a read error. The chain uses TRBV19 and TRBJ2-3; possible D gene TRBD2, 7 bases. Germline loops: CDR1 LNHDA, CDR2 SQIVND (reference sequence). The CDR3 covers 16 residues. CDR3 DNA sequence: TGTGCCAGTAGTATAGATTTGGGGGGGCAAGCAGATACGCAATATTTT. Protein sequence: CASSIDLGGQADTQYF.